This TCR beta chain was identified during a study of human T cells and chemical hapten exposure. CDR3 length: 15 amino acids. V lost 2 bases to trimming and J lost 5 bases; unmatched junction nucleotides: 6. Germline assignment: CDR1 SGHRS and CDR2 YFSETQ. Stated time point: pre-sensitization, week 0. This sample's treatment: therapeutic diphenylcyclopropenone sensitization with weekly scalp DPC. TCRdb reprocessed the RACE reads via MiXCR and lists one record per CDR3 protein. Of roughly 380,000 distinct CDR3 sequences detected, 5.1% appear once; the ten largest clones hold 2.5% to 3%. Sequences were derived from whole blood, sampled in connection with sensitization to the hapten diphenylcyclopropenone (DPC). The TCR sequence derives from a woman in her forties or fifties with alopecia areata. Some clones in this sample may be carry-over from other donors' samples. This chain uses TRBV5-1 with TRBJ1-4; TRBD1 matches at 7 bases. CDR3 coding DNA: TGCGCCAGCAGCTTTCGGGGGACAGAAAATGAAAAACTGTTTTTT. It is translated as CASSFRGTENEKLFF.